This entry lists 13 T cell receptor beta chains sequenced from one sample in a study of T-cell memory formation after mild COVID-19. One entry per CDR3 protein, called by TCRdb with MiXCR from the 5' RACE reads. Of approximately 100,000 distinct CDR3 sequences detected, about 15% appear once; the ten largest clones hold 28%. The source material was PBMCs or a T cell subset sorted from them (not recorded which). Receptor source: an adult woman who had mild COVID-19 (a few samples of this study predate the infection). Cell type and time point are not known.

This clonotype showed up just once. V and J are TRBV5-4 and TRBJ2-7; 11 bases line up with TRBD2. Germline CDR1 is SGHNT and CDR2 is YYREEE (reference sequence). Trimming removed 4 bases from V and 5 bases from J; junction bases left unmatched: 5. The CDR3 is 14 amino acids. This CDR3 is CASSMTSGTHEQYF. For the CDR3, the DNA is TGTGCCAGCAGCATGACTAGCGGGACGCACGAGCAGTACTTC.

The chain employs TRBV4-1 and TRBJ2-7; possibly TRBD1 for D (5 bases). Germline V gene sequence: CDR1 MGHRA, CDR2 YSYEKL. The CDR3 spans 13 residues. The germline V and J ends were trimmed by 0 bases and 7 bases, with 10 bases remaining between them. The chain's CDR3 is CASSQDWGGEQYF. The CDR3 DNA reads as TGCGCCAGCAGCCAAGATTGGGGCGGAGAGCAGTACTTC.

The chain carries TRBV11-2 and TRBJ1-2; D unresolved. V lost 5 bases and J lost 8, with 27 bases in between. CDR1 is SGHAT and CDR2 is FQNNGV in the germline V gene. This CDR3 has 17 residues. The DNA of the CDR3 is TGTGCCAGCAGCCTCCCTTTAGGCCTGGCCTTGCCGGGAGGCTACACCTTC. Protein: CASSLPLGLALPGGYTF.

This sequence joins TRBV7-9 and TRBJ1-1, with D perhaps TRBD1 (5 bases). Trimming took off 8 bases at V and 5 bases at J, with 18 bases between the two ends. The CDR3 is made up of 14 amino acids. Germline loops: CDR1 SEHNR, CDR2 FQNEAQ (reference sequence). The CDR3 region is CASHSRQQLTEAFF. The CDR3 region has the DNA TGTGCCAGCCATTCTCGACAGCAGCTAACTGAAGCTTTCTTT.

This clonotype was found a few times. The chain is built from TRBV13 and TRBJ2-3; TRBD2 matches 13 bases. The CDR3 sequence is 16 residues long. Trimming removed 5 bases from V and 0 bases from J; junction bases left unmatched: 2. Germline CDR1 and CDR2: PRHDT and FYEKMQ (reference sequence). The CDR3 spells CASSLGLAGSTDTQYF. DNA of the CDR3: TGTGCCAGCAGCCTGGGACTAGCGGGGAGCACAGATACGCAGTATTTT. The whole variable domain, remainder taken from reference TRBV13 and TRBJ2-3, is AAGVIQSPRHLIKEKRETATLKCYPIPRHDTVYWYQQGPGQDPQFLISFYEKMQSDKGSIPDRFSAQQFSDYHSELNMSSLELGDSALYFCASSLGLAGSTDTQYFGPGTRLTVL.

This sequence joins TRBV11-2 and TRBJ2-7, with TRBD2 matching 11 bases. The CDR3 totals 16 residues. With 5 bases clipped from V and 3 bases from J, the junction kept 9 bases outside the gene matches. Germline lookup yields CDR1 SGHAT and CDR2 FQNNGV. The DNA for the CDR3 is TGTGCCAGCAGCCCCGTGACTAGCGGGGCCCTCTACGAGCAGTACTTC. Its protein product is CASSPVTSGALYEQYF.

This clonotype was counted between two and nine times. This chain links TRBV5-1 with TRBJ1-2; D is ambiguous. The CDR3 has 14 residues. V was trimmed by 0 bases and J by 1 base, leaving 7 bases between them. Germline loops: CDR1 SGHRS, CDR2 YFSETQ. The CDR3 spells CASSLAVGNYGYTF. CDR3 sequence (DNA): TGCGCCAGCAGCTTGGCCGTTGGTAACTATGGCTACACCTTC.

V and J are TRBV7-9 and TRBJ2-7, with a weak D call TRBD1 (5 bases). Deletions cut 3 bases from V and 2 bases from J, with 11 bases between. Germline V CDR1 and CDR2: SEHNR, FQNEAQ (reference sequence). The CDR3 contains 14 residues. CDR3 sequence: CASSFRTSTYEQYF. CDR3 bases: TGTGCCAGCAGCTTTAGGACATCTACCTACGAGCAGTACTTC.

Concerning this clonotype itself: At one of its ends the junction is not consistent with the germline gene, which may arise from a read error. The chain uses TRBV4-1 and TRBJ1-1, with D perhaps TRBD1 (5 bases). From germline, CDR1 is MGHRA and CDR2 YSYEKL. The CDR3 is 15 amino acids. The CDR3 sequence: CASSQEGVMKTEAFF. The CDR3 DNA is TGCGCCAGCAGCCAAGAGGGGGTAATGAAGACTGAAGCTTTCTTT.

This chain uses TRBV9 with TRBJ2-1; 8 bases map to TRBD2. CDR3 length: 15 amino acids. Unmatched junction bases numbered 5, after V lost 0 bases and J lost 6 bases. The germline CDR1 and CDR2 sequences are SGDLS and YYNGEE. The CDR3 sequence is CASSVELADFNEQFF. The CDR3 region has the DNA TGTGCCAGCAGCGTAGAACTAGCGGATTTCAATGAGCAGTTCTTC.

The V call is TRBV12-3 or TRBV12-4, the J call TRBJ2-5, with TRBD2 as a possible D gene (5 bases). V lost 7 bases and J 5 bases, leaving 14 bases between the germline ends. This CDR3 spans 13 amino acids. The CDR3 region has the DNA TGTGCCAGCACCGGGGTCTCGTGGGAGACCCAGTACTTC. This encodes CASTGVSWETQYF.

A word on this clonotype: One end of the junction is discordant with germline, which a read error may explain. V is TRBV29-1 and J is TRBJ2-3, with D possibly being TRBD1 (6 bases). Germline CDR1 and CDR2: SQVTM and ANQGSEA. The CDR3 consists of 8 residues. CDR3 residues: CSVNRAPF. CDR3 DNA sequence: TGCAGCGTTAACAGGGCACCCTTT.

This clonotype has just a few counts. The rearrangement uses TRBV5-6 and TRBJ2-2; the D gene is possibly TRBD1 (6 bases). The CDR3 covers 21 residues. The V end was cut by 5 bases, the J end by 3 bases, with 32 bases between. Germline V lookup: CDR1 SGHDT, CDR2 YYEEEE. DNA for the CDR3: TGTGCCAGCAGTCTACGTTGGTTGGAACAATACCGGGACAAATACACCGGGGAGCTGTTTTTT. It yields the protein CASSLRWLEQYRDKYTGELFF.